The 9 T cell receptor beta chains listed next were all sequenced from one sample in a study of molecular identifiers for immune sequencing clone quantification. TCRdb used MiXCR to reprocess the PCR reads, holding one entry per CDR3 protein. Of roughly 300,000 distinct CDR3 sequences listed, over 20% are singletons. Specimen: naive CD8+ T cells from blood, with Jurkat cell RNA spiked in. Subset meaning: FACS-sorted CD8+CD4-CCR7+CD45RA+ naive T cells. The receptor set was obtained from a human donor in good health. Some libraries in this study had Jurkat cell RNA spiked in.

The gene calls are TRBV27 and TRBJ1-4; D not resolved. The germline V gene has CDR1 MNHEY and CDR2 SMNVEV (reference sequence). The CDR3 spans 14 residues. V dropped 0 bases and J dropped 7 bases, with 9 bases sitting between them. The CDR3 DNA is TGTGCCAGCAGTTTATCGACTCTAGGTGAAAAACTGTTTTTT. This encodes CASSLSTLGEKLFF.

The V and J genes are TRBV3-1 and TRBJ1-1; D is unresolved. The germline V gene has CDR1 LGHDT and CDR2 YNNKEL (reference sequence). V lost 2 bases and J 0 bases, leaving 10 bases between the germline ends. This CDR3 comprises 15 residues. CDR3 in DNA: TGTGCCAGCAGCCAAACATTGCAGCTGAACACTGAAGCTTTCTTT. The encoded protein is CASSQTLQLNTEAFF.

The table lists this clonotype with many counts. V gene TRBV7-2 combines with J gene TRBJ2-3; TRBD2 aligns across 7 bases. This CDR3 is built from 16 residues. Trimming removed 5 bases from V and 4 bases from J; junction bases left unmatched: 12. CDR1 is SGHTA and CDR2 is FQGNSA in the germline V gene. CDR3 DNA sequence: TGTGCCAGCAGCCCACGTGTCGGCGGGAGCGCAGATACGCAGTATTTT. Translation gives CASSPRVGGSADTQYF.

In this sample, this clonotype turned up many times. The rearrangement joins TRBV2 to TRBJ2-7; possibly TRBD1 for D (5 bases). The germline V and J ends were trimmed by 6 bases and 0 bases, with 9 bases remaining between them. CDR1 is SNHLY and CDR2 is FYNNEI in the germline V gene. The CDR3 is 13 residues long. The CDR3 protein is CASRQGTSYEQYF. As DNA, the CDR3 is TGTGCCAGCAGGCAGGGTACCTCCTACGAGCAGTACTTC.

This clonotype was counted many times. The chain joins TRBV7-9 to TRBJ1-1; D is perhaps TRBD1 (6 bases). CDR1 is SEHNR and CDR2 is FQNEAQ in the germline V gene (reference sequence). Trimming shortened V by 8 bases and J by 7 bases, and 14 bases separated the two germline ends. CDR3 length equals 12 residues. In DNA, the CDR3 is TGTGCCAGCCCGGGACATGCAGGTGAAGCTTTCTTT. It translates to CASPGHAGEAFF.

The chain couples TRBV20-1 to TRBJ1-4; TRBD1 agrees at 7 bases. The CDR3 contains 14 residues. CDR1 and CDR2 (germline): DFQATT, SNEGSKA (reference sequence). The J segment lost 1 base and the V segment lost 5 bases, leaving 4 bases of the junction unmatched. The CDR3 protein is CSAPRDRTNEKLFF. DNA of the CDR3: TGCAGTGCTCCTCGGGACAGAACTAATGAAAAACTGTTTTTT.

The chain is built from TRBV30 and TRBJ2-7, with 7 bases that match TRBD1. The V gene's germline CDR1 is GTSNPN and CDR2 SVGIG (reference sequence). The CDR3 sequence is 16 residues long. With V trimmed by 3 bases and J by 5 bases, 16 bases remained unmatched. This CDR3 reads CAWSGLETGTFDEQYF. In DNA, the CDR3 is TGTGCCTGGAGCGGGCTAGAGACAGGGACCTTTGACGAGCAGTACTTC.

This clonotype turned up a few times. The chain carries TRBV4-3 and TRBJ2-3, with 8 bases identical to TRBD2. The CDR3 spans 15 residues. The ends lost 3 bases at V and 3 bases at J; junction bases unmatched: 5. Germline V gene data show CDR1 as LGHNA and CDR2 as YSLEER. The CDR3 region has the DNA TGCGCCAGCAGCCAGAACGGGGGGGGGACAGATACGCAGTATTTT. Translated, it gives CASSQNGGGTDTQYF.

The rearrangement links TRBV20-1 to TRBJ2-7, with D possibly being TRBD2 (6 bases). The germline gives CDR1 DFQATT, CDR2 SNEGSKA (reference sequence). The CDR3 covers 13 residues. V lost 6 bases to trimming and J lost 4 bases, with 16 bases between them. The CDR3: CSAEAGRRYEQYF. DNA of the CDR3: TGCAGTGCAGAGGCCGGGAGAAGGTACGAGCAGTACTTC.